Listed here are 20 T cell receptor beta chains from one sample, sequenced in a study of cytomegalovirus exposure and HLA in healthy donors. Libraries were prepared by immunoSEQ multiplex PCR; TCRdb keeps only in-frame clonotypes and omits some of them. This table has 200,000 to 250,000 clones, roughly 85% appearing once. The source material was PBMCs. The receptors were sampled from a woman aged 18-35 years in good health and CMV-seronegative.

The CDR3 sequence: CASSLNRDPNSPLHF. The CDR3 DNA follows: TGTGCCAGCAGTCTCAACAGGGATCCCAATTCACCCCTCCACTTT. V and J are TRBV27 and TRBJ1-6; a weak D match, TRBD1 (6 bases). The CDR3 loop spans 15 amino acids. Germline V lookup: CDR1 MNHEY, CDR2 SMNVEV (reference sequence). The ends were cut back, 5 bases at V and 7 bases at J, with 15 bases in the middle.

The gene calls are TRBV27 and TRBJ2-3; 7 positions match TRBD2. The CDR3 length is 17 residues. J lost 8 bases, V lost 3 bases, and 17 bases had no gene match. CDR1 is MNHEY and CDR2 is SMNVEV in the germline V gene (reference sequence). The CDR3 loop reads CASSLTPGWSGKGTQYF. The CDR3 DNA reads TGTGCCAGCAGTTTGACCCCCGGTTGGAGCGGGAAGGGTACGCAGTATTTT.

The CDR3 coding sequence is TGCAGCGTTACAGAGAATGATAACTATGGCTACACCTTC. This gives the protein CSVTENDNYGYTF. The chain is built from TRBV29-1 and TRBJ1-2; D is undetermined. The CDR3 runs to 13 residues. Germline V CDR1 and CDR2: SQVTM, ANQGSEA. Trimming took 5 bases from V and 1 from J, leaving 11 bases between them.

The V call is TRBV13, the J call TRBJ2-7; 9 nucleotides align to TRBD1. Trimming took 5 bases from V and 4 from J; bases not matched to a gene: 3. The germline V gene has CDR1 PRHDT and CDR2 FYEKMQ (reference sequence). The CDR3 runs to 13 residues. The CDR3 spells CASSRDRAYEQYF. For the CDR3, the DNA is TGTGCCAGCAGCCGGGACAGGGCTTACGAGCAGTACTTC.

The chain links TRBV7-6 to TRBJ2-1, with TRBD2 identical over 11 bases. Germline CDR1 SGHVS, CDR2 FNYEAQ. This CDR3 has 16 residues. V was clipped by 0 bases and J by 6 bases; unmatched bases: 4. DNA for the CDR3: TGTGCCAGCAGCTTAGCATTAGCGGGAGGGAGCAATGAGCAGTTCTTC. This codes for CASSLALAGGSNEQFF.

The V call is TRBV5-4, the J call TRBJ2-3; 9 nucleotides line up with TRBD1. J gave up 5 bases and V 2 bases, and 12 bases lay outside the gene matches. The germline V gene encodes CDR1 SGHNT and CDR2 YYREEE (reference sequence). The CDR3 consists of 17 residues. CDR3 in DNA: TGTGCCAGCAGCTTTACAGGGGGCGCATCTCGCTTAGATACGCAGTATTTT. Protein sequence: CASSFTGGASRLDTQYF. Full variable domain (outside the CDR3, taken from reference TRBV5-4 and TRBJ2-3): ETGVTQSPTHLIKTRGQQVTLRCSSQSGHNTVSWYQQALGQGPQFIFQYYREEENGRGNFPPRFSGLQFPNYSSELNVNALELDDSALYLCASSFTGGASRLDTQYFGPGTRLTVL.

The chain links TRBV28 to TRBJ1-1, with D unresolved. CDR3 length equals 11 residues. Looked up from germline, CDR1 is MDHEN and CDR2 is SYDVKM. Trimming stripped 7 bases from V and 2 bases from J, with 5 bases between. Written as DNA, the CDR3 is TGTGCCAGCAACGACAACACTGAAGCTTTCTTT. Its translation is CASNDNTEAFF.

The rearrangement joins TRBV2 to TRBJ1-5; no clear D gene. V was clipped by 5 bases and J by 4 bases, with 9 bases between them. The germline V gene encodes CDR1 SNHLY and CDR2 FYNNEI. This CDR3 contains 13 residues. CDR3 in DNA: TGTGCCAGCAGTCAGGACGTAAATCAGCCCCAGCATTTT. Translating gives CASSQDVNQPQHF.

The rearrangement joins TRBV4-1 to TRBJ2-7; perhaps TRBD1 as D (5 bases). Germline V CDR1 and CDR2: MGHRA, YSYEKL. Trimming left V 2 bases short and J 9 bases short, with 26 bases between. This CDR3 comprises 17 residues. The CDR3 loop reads CASSQTRSRQTSVGQYF. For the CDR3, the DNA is TGCGCCAGCAGCCAAACTCGATCGAGACAGACAAGCGTTGGGCAGTACTTC.

CDR3 DNA: TGTGCCAGCTCTCTTAAGGGAGGGGCTGGCTACACCTTC. The encoded protein is CASSLKGGAGYTF. The chain combines TRBV6-5 with TRBJ1-2, with D maybe TRBD1 (5 bases). The V and J ends lost 8 bases and 7 bases respectively, with 17 bases between them. The CDR3 length is 13 residues. CDR1 is MNHEY and CDR2 is SVGAGI in the germline V gene.

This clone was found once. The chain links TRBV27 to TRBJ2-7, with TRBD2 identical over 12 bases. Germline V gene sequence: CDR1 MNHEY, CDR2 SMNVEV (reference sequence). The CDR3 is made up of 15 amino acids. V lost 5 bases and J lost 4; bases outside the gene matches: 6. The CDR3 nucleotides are TGTGCCAGCAGTCCGACTAGCGGGAGTAGATACGAGCAGTACTTC. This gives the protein CASSPTSGSRYEQYF.

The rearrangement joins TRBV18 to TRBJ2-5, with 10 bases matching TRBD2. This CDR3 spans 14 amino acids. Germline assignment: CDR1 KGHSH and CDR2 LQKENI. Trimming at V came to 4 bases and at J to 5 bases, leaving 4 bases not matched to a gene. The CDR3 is CASSLGTSVETQYF. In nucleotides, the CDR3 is TGTGCCAGCTCACTCGGGACTAGCGTTGAGACCCAGTACTTC.

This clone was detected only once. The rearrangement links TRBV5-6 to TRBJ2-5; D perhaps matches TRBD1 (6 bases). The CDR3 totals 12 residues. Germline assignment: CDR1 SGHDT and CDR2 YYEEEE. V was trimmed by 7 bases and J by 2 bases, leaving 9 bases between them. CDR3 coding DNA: TGTGCCAGCGAGGACAGTCAAGAGACCCAGTACTTC. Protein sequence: CASEDSQETQYF.

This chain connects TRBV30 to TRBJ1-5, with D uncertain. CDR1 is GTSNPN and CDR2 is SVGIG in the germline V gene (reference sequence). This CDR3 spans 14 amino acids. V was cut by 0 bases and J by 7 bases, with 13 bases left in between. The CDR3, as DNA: TGTGCCTGGAGTGTGGGCAGCAACGGGCAGCCCCAGCATTTT. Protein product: CAWSVGSNGQPQHF.

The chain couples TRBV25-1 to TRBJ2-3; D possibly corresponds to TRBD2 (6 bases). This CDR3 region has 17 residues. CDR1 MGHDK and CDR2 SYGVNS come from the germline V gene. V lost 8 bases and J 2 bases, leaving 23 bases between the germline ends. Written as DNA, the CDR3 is TGTGCCAGCTCGCCTCACGCTAGCGTATTGGTCACAGATACGCAGTATTTT. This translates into CASSPHASVLVTDTQYF. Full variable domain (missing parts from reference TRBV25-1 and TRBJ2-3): EADIYQTPRYLVIGTGKKITLECSQTMGHDKMYWYQQDPGMELHLIHYSYGVNSTEKGDLSSESTVSRIRTEHFPLTLESARPSHTSQYLCASSPHASVLVTDTQYFGPGTRLTVL.

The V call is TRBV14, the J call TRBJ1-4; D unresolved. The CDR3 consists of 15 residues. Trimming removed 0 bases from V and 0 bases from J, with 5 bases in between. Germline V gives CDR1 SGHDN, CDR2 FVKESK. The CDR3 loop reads CASSQESSTNEKLFF. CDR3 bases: TGTGCCAGCAGCCAAGAGAGCTCAACTAATGAAAAACTGTTTTTT.

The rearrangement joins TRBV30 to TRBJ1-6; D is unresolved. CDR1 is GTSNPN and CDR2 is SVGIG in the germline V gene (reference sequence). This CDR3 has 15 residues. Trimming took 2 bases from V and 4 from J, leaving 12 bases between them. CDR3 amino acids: CAWSRGAEYNSPLHF. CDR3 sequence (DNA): TGTGCCTGGAGTCGGGGAGCCGAGTATAATTCACCCCTCCACTTT. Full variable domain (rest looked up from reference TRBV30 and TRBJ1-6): SQTIHQWPATLVQPVGSPLSLECTVEGTSNPNLYWYRQAAGRGLQLLFYSVGIGQISSEVPQNLSASRPQDRQFILSSKKLLLSDSGFYLCAWSRGAEYNSPLHFGNGTRLTVT.

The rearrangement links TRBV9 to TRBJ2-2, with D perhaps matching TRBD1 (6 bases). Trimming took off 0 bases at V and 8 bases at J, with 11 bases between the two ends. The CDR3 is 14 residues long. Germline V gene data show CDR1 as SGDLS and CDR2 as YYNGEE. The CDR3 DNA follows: TGTGCCAGCAGCGTAGTTCAGGGGCAGGGGGAGCTGTTTTTT. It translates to CASSVVQGQGELFF.

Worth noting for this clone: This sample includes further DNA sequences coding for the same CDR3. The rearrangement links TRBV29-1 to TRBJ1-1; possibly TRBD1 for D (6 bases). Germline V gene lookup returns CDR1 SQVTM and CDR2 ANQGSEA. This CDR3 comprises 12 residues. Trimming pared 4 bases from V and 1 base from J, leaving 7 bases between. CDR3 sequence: CSVGGGNTEAFF. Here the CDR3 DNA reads TGCAGCGTTGGAGGGGGGAACACTGAAGCTTTCTTT.

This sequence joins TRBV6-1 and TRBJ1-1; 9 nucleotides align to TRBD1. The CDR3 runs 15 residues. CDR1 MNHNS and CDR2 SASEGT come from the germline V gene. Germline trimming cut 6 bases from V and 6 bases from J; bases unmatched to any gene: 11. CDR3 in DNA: TGTGCCAGCAGGGACAGGGGAGACTATCGCGCTGAAGCTTTCTTT. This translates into CASRDRGDYRAEAFF.